The rows below give T cell receptor delta chains drawn from one sample of a study of Vδ1+ human thymocytes. TCRdb fed the multiplex PCR reads into CATT to redo clone calling. The sample has some 54,000 delta-chain clones, around 15% seen once. The material sequenced was Vdelta1+ gamma-delta thymocytes from the thymus. These receptors originate from a boy younger than two who had congenital heart surgery. CDR3s include the opening cysteine and the closing phenylalanine or tryptophan. D genes are given only for firm matches. Size values are once, few and many counts, or a class for expanded clones, and some rows have none.

clone_size j_call d_call v_call cdr3_aa cdr3_nt
few TRDJ1 TRDD3 TRDV1 CALGRAFLLGDTADKLIF TGTGCTCTTGGGAGGGCTTTCCTACTGGGGGATACTGCCGATAAACTCATCTTT
few TRDJ1 TRDD3 TRDV1 CALGFLPWGIPDKLIF TGTGCTCTTGGGTTCCTACCCTGGGGGATACCGGATAAACTCATCTTT
- TRDJ1 TRDD3 TRDV1 CALGEAVLGASTTDKLIF TGTGCTCTTGGGGAAGCGGTACTGGGGGCTTCAACCACCGATAAACTCATCTTT
- TRDJ1 - TRDV1 CALGDLLRGKLIF TGTGCTCTTGGGGACCTCCTCCGGGGTAAACTCATCTTT
- TRDJ1 - TRDV1 CALGELSPLPRGDKLIF TGTGCTCTTGGGGAACTATCCCCCCTACCAAGGGGCGATAAACTCATCTTT
few TRDJ1 - TRDV1 CALGDATTTRLDTDKLIF TGTGCTCTTGGGGACGCTACTACTACCCGGCTGGACACCGATAAACTCATCTTT
- TRDJ1 TRDD2 TRDV1 CALGERGVLPTAGGGPYTDKLIF TGTGCTCTTGGGGAACGTGGTGTCCTTCCTACAGCAGGTGGGGGCCCGTACACCGATAAACTCATCTTT
- TRDJ1 TRDD3 TRDV1 CALGEPPVGIRPLLGVNTDKLIF TGTGCTCTTGGGGAACCCCCCGTTGGTATACGTCCCTTACTGGGGGTCAACACCGATAAACTCATCTTT
- TRDJ1 TRDD3 TRDV1 CALGERADEEGDRDTDKLIF TGTGCTCTTGGGGAACGGGCGGACGAGGAGGGGGATAGGGACACCGATAAACTCATCTTT
few TRDJ1 - TRDV1 CALGENSYLLGISPYTDKLIF TGTGCTCTTGGGGAGAATTCCTACTTACTGGGGATATCCCCGTACACCGATAAACTCATCTTT
- TRDJ1 TRDD2 TRDV1 CALGDRRGPSYEVRGTDKLIF TGTGCTCTTGGGGACCGAAGGGGGCCTTCCTACGAGGTGAGGGGCACCGATAAACTCATCTTT
- TRDJ1 - TRDV1 CALGELRPTGVLTDKLIF TGTGCTCTTGGGGAACTGAGGCCTACAGGGGTTTTAACCGATAAACTCATCTTT